Below are 2 T cell receptor beta chains sequenced from a single sample in a study of cytomegalovirus exposure and HLA in healthy donors. In the PCR, 60 Vbeta and 13 Jbeta primers were used. Assay used: immunoSEQ multiplex PCR; TCRdb lists only in-frame clones, some missing. Of 100,000 to 150,000 clones in the sample, around three quarters were seen once. Specimen: PBMCs. The receptors come from a woman aged 55 to 70 in good health and CMV-seropositive.

In this sample, this clone turned up a few times. The chain has TRBV27 and TRBJ2-1; the match to TRBD1 covers 7 bases. Germline V gene data show CDR1 as MNHEY and CDR2 as SMNVEV (reference sequence). The CDR3 length is 11 residues. V lost 3 bases, J lost 13 bases, and 3 bases stayed unmatched. This chain's CDR3 is CASSFGTDQFF. The CDR3 nucleotides read TGTGCCAGCAGTTTCGGGACAGATCAGTTCTTC.

The chain has TRBV6-6 and TRBJ1-2; D is possibly TRBD1 (5 bases). The CDR3 extends over 14 amino acids. Trimming left V 6 bases short and J 8 bases short, with 19 bases between. CDR1 is MNHNY, CDR2 SVGAGI, per germline (reference sequence). CDR3 in amino acids: CASRLTGTESGYTF. The CDR3, as DNA: TGTGCCAGCAGGTTAACAGGTACCGAGTCCGGCTACACCTTC.